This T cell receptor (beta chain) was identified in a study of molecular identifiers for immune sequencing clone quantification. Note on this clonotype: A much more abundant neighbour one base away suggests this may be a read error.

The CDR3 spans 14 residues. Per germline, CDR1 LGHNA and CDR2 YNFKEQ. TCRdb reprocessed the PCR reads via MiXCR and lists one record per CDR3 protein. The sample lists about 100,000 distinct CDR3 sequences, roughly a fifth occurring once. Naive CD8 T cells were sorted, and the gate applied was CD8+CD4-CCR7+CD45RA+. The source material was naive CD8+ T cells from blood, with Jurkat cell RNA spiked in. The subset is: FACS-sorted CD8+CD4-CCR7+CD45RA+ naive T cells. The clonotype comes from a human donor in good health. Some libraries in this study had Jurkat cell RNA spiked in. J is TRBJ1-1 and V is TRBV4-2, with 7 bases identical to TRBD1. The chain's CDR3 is CASSQGTGDTEALF. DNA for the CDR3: TGTGCCAGCAGCCAAGGGACAGGCGACACTGAAGCTCTCTTT.